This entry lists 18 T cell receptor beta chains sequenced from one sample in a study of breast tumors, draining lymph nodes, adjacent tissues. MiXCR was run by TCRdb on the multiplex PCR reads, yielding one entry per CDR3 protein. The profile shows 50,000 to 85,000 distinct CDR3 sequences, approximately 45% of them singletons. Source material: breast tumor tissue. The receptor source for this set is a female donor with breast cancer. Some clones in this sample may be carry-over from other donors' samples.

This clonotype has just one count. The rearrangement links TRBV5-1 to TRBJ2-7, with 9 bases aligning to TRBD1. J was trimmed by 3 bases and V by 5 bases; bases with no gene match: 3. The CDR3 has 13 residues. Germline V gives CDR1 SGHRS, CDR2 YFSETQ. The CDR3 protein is CASSPTGGYEQYF. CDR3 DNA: TGCGCCAGCAGTCCGACAGGGGGCTACGAGCAGTACTTC.

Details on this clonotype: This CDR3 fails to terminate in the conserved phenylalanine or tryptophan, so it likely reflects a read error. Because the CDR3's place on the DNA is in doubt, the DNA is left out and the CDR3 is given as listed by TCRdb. CDR3 region: CAGRRGGQNT. The rearrangement joins TRBV12-3 or TRBV12-4 to TRBJ2-7; no check of the table's D call, TRBD1, against the DNA was made. With termini counted, the CDR3 has 10 amino acids.

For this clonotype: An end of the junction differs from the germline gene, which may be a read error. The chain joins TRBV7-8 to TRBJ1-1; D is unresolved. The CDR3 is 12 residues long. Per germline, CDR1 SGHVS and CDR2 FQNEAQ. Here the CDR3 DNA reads TGTGCCCGCAGTTTCTCGAGAACTGAAGCTTTCTTT. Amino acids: CARSFSRTEAFF. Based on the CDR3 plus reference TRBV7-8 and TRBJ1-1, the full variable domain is GAGVSQSPRYKVAKRGQDVALRCDPISGHVSLFWYQQALGQGPEFLTYFQNEAQLDKSGLPSDRFFAERPEGSVSTLKIQRTQQEDSAVYLCARSFSRTEAFFGQGTRLTVV.

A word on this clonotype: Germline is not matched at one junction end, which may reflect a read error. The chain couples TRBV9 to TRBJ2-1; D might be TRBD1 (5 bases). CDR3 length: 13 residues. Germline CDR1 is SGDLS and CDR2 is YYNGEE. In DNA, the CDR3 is TGTGCCTGCAGCGTAGGACCCCAGGGCGAGCAGTTCTTC. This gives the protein CACSVGPQGEQFF.

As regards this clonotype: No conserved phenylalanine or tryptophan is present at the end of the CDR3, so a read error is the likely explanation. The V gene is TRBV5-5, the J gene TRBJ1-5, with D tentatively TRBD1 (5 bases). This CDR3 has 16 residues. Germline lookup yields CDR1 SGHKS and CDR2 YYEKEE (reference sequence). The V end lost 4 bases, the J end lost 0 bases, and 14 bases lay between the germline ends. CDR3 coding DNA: TGTGCCAGCAGCCCGCCGACAGCGGATAGCAATCAGCCCCAGCATCTT. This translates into CASSPPTADSNQPQHL.

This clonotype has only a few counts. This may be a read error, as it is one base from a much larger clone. The CDR3 DNA reads as TGTGCCAGCAGCTTGGGAGCAGCGATAGGGGCAACACAAGAGACCCAGTACTTC. This translates into CASSLGAAIGATQETQYF. The chain joins TRBV5-5 to TRBJ2-5, with D perhaps matching TRBD1 (5 bases). Germline CDR1 and CDR2: SGHKS and YYEKEE (reference sequence). V shed 0 bases and J shed 2 bases, with 20 bases lying between them. CDR3 size: 18 residues.

The CDR3 sequence is CSAGGLAGNSPLHF. CDR3 nucleotides: TGCAGTGCTGGAGGACTAGCAGGAAATTCACCCCTCCACTTT. The gene calls are TRBV20-1 and TRBJ1-6; no firm D call. Germline V gives CDR1 DFQATT, CDR2 SNEGSKA (reference sequence). The CDR3 spans 14 residues. The V end was cut by 5 bases, the J end by 7 bases, with 15 bases between.

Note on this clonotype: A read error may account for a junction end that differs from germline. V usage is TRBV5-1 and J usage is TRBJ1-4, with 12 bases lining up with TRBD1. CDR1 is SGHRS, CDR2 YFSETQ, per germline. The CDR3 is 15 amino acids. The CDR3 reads CASTGTGGLNERLLF. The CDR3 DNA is TGCGCCAGTACCGGGACAGGGGGCCTTAATGAAAGACTGCTTTTT.

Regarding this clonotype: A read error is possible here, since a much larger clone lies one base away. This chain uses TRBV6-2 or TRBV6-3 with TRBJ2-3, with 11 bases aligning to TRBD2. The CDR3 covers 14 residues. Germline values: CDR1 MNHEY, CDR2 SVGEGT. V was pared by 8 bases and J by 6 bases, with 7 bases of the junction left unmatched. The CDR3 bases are TGTGCCAGCGGAATAGCGGGAGGGGGTGATACGCAGTATTTT. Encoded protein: CASGIAGGGDTQYF.

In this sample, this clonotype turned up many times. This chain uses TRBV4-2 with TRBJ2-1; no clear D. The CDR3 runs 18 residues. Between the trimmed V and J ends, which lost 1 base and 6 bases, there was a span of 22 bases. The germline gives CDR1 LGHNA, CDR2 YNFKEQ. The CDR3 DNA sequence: TGTGCCAGCAGCCAAGGCCTAAATGTGGCTACTACTACCAATGAGCAGTTCTTC. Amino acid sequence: CASSQGLNVATTTNEQFF.

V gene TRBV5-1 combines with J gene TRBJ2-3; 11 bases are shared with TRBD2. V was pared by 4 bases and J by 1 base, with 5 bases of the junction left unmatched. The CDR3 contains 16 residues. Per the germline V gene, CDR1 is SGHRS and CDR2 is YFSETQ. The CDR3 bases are TGCGCCAGCAGCCGATTGACTAGCGGGGGCACAGATACGCAGTATTTT. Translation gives CASSRLTSGGTDTQYF.

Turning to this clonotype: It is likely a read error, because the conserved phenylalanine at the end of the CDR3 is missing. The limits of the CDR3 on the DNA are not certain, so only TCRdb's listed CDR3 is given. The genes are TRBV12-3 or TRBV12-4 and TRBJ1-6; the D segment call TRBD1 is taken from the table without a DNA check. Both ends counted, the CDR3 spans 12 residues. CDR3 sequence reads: CASTPGTAGLNY.

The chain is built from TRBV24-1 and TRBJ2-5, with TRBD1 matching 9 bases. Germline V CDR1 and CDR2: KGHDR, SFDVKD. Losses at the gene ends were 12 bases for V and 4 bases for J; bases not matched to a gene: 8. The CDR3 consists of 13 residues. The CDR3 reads CAVPRQGGETQYF. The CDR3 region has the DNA TGTGCCGTACCTCGACAGGGGGGAGAGACCCAGTACTTC.

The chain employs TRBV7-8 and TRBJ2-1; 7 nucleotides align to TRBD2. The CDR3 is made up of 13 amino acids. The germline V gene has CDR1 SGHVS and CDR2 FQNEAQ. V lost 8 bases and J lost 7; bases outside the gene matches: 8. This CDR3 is CASESGGGNEQFF. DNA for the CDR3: TGTGCCAGCGAATCGGGAGGCGGGAATGAGCAGTTCTTC.

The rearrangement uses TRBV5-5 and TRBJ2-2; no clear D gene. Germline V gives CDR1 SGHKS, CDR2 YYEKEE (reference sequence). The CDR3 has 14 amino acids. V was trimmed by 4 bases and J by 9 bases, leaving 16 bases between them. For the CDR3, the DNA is TGTGCCAGCAGCAGAGATCACCACTCCCGGGAGCTGTTTTTT. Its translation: CASSRDHHSRELFF.

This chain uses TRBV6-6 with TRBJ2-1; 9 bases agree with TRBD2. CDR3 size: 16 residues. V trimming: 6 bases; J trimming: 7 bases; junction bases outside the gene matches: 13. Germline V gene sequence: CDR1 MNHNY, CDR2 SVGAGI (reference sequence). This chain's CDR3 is CASRDSTAGGANEQFF. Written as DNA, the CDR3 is TGTGCCAGCAGAGATTCTACGGCGGGGGGGGCGAATGAGCAGTTCTTC.

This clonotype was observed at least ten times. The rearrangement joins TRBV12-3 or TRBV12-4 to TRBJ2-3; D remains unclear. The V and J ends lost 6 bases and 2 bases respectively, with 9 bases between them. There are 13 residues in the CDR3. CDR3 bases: TGTGCCAGCAGGCACCTCCCCACAGATACGCAGTATTTT. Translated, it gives CASRHLPTDTQYF.

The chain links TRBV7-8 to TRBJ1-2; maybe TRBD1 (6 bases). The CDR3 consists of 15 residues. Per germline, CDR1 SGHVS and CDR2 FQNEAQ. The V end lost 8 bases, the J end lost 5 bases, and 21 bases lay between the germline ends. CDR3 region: CASGQQDRDQYGYTF. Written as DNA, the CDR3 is TGTGCCAGCGGGCAGCAGGACAGAGACCAGTATGGCTACACCTTC.